The 22 T cell receptor beta chains reported below all come from one sample, sequenced in a study of T-cell reconstitution after alpha-beta-depleted transplantation in children. As it was prepared, the TCRbeta library received unique molecular identifiers. One entry per CDR3 protein, called by TCRdb with MiXCR from the PCR reads. The top ten hold 0.9% to 1.2% of the sample, which has about 640,000 distinct CDR3 sequences, approximately 17% seen once. The starting material was PBMCs from the stem cell graft donor, obtained from the stem cell graft. The receptors were gathered from a human donor who donated a stem cell graft to a child with acute myeloid leukemia.

J is TRBJ1-1 and V is TRBV3-1; tentative D call: TRBD1 (5 bases). Germline V CDR1 and CDR2: LGHDT, YNNKEL (reference sequence). V was pared by 11 bases and J by 0 bases, with 31 bases between. The CDR3 contains 19 residues. CDR3 loop: CAFCRAPTRYVGLNTEAFF. CDR3 sequence (DNA): TGTGCCTTCTGTCGGGCCCCCACACGATACGTGGGGCTGAACACTGAAGCTTTCTTT.

This clonotype was detected ten times or more. This sequence joins TRBV12-3 or TRBV12-4 and TRBJ1-5, with 10 positions matching TRBD1. The CDR3 runs to 17 residues. After removal of 6 bases from V and 4 bases from J, the junction contained 12 bases not matched to a gene. The CDR3 DNA sequence: TGTGCCAGCAGCCCTCGGACAGGGGGAGATTGGAATCAGCCCCAGCATTTT. As protein: CASSPRTGGDWNQPQHF.

The chain links TRBV10-3 to TRBJ2-2; perhaps D is TRBD1 or TRBD2 (5 bases each). CDR1 and CDR2 from the germline V gene are ENHRY and SYGVKD. The CDR3 covers 14 residues. V dropped 5 bases and J dropped 6 bases, with 13 bases sitting between them. The CDR3 DNA reads TGTGCCATCAGTCAGGGACCCCGCCCCGGGGAGCTGTTTTTT. Residues: CAISQGPRPGELFF.

In the case of this clonotype: A read error may be the cause here, since a much bigger clone is one base away. The chain recombines TRBV20-1 with TRBJ1-3; D gene uncertain. This CDR3 has 14 amino acids. Germline V gene sequence: CDR1 DFQATT, CDR2 SNEGSKA (reference sequence). The CDR3 nucleotides read TGCTGTGCTGACCGACGGGACTCTGGAAACACCATATATTTT. Its protein is CCADRRDSGNTIYF.

This clonotype was recorded at least ten times. V usage is TRBV20-1 and J usage is TRBJ2-3; D possibly corresponds to TRBD1 (6 bases). Germline lookup yields CDR1 DFQATT and CDR2 SNEGSKA (reference sequence). The CDR3 spans 15 residues. V gave up 6 bases and J gave up 2 bases, with 18 bases separating them. The CDR3 region is CSARRGGRNTDTQYF. CDR3 DNA: TGCAGTGCCCGACGAGGGGGACGGAACACAGATACGCAGTATTTT.

This clonotype was detected ten times or more. The V call is TRBV9, the J call TRBJ2-1; 9 bases agree with TRBD2. The V and J ends lost 3 bases and 5 bases, in that order; junction bases with no gene match: 6. The germline V gene encodes CDR1 SGDLS and CDR2 YYNGEE. The CDR3 covers 15 residues. CDR3 in DNA: TGTGCCAGCAGCGCTAGCGGGGATCCTAACAATGAGCAGTTCTTC. Protein product: CASSASGDPNNEQFF.

This clonotype was recorded many times. The chain is built from TRBV15 and TRBJ1-1, with D maybe TRBD1 (5 bases). The V gene lost 8 bases and the J gene lost 0 bases, with 16 bases spanning the gap. The CDR3 contains 15 residues. Germline CDR1 is LNHNV and CDR2 is YYDKDF (reference sequence). CDR3 nucleotides: TGTGCCACCGTCCGAGGAGGGGTGATGAACACTGAAGCTTTCTTT. It is translated as CATVRGGVMNTEAFF.

The sample holds many counts of this clonotype. The rearrangement uses TRBV20-1 and TRBJ1-5; 7 bases fit TRBD1. This CDR3 region has 15 residues. Trimming cost V 5 bases and J 1 base; bases outside gene matches: 8. CDR1 is DFQATT, CDR2 SNEGSKA, per germline (reference sequence). The chain's CDR3 is CSAAKDRASNQPQHF. CDR3 coding DNA: TGCAGTGCTGCTAAAGACAGGGCAAGCAATCAGCCCCAGCATTTT.

This clonotype has ten or more counts. V gene TRBV24-1 combines with J gene TRBJ1-1; D call uncertain. V shed 5 bases and J shed 6 bases, with 12 bases lying between them. There are 13 residues in the CDR3. CDR1 and CDR2 (germline): KGHDR, SFDVKD. The CDR3 region has the DNA TGTGCCACCAGTGGTAGTGCGCTCGCTGAAGCTTTCTTT. Its protein product is CATSGSALAEAFF.

In its sample, this clonotype was seen many times. The chain joins TRBV29-1 to TRBJ1-1, with 7 bases fitting TRBD1. CDR3 size: 13 residues. Looked up from germline, CDR1 is SQVTM and CDR2 is ANQGSEA. Trimming removed 6 bases from V and 0 bases from J; junction bases left unmatched: 4. The CDR3 here is CSVPTGLNTEAFF. CDR3 bases: TGCAGCGTCCCGACAGGGCTGAACACTGAAGCTTTCTTT.

This clonotype was observed a few times. The genes are TRBV9 and TRBJ2-4, with a weak D call TRBD2 (6 bases). V lost 2 bases, J lost 8 bases, and 14 bases lay in between. The CDR3 is 14 residues long. Per the germline V gene, CDR1 is SGDLS and CDR2 is YYNGEE. The CDR3 loop reads CASSVGTPGDIQYF. The DNA for the CDR3 is TGTGCCAGCAGCGTCGGGACTCCCGGGGACATTCAGTACTTC.

This clonotype was recorded many times. This CDR3 is CSVDTYSGELFF. The CDR3 nucleotides read TGCAGCGTTGATACCTACTCGGGGGAGCTGTTTTTT. V is TRBV29-1 and J is TRBJ2-2; no clear D. CDR1 is SQVTM, CDR2 ANQGSEA, per germline. Trimming removed 3 bases from V and 8 bases from J, with 10 bases in between. The CDR3 runs 12 residues.

This clonotype has a count of ten or more. The rearrangement joins TRBV5-5 to TRBJ1-2; no reliable D call. Trimming stripped 0 bases from V and 8 bases from J, with 14 bases between. Looked up from germline, CDR1 is SGHKS and CDR2 is YYEKEE (reference sequence). This CDR3 has 14 amino acids. This CDR3 reads CASSLAWSPNGYTF. The DNA for the CDR3 is TGTGCCAGCAGCTTGGCGTGGAGCCCTAACGGCTACACCTTC.

This clonotype was detected only a few times. The chain has TRBV27 and TRBJ1-1, with TRBD1 matching over 9 bases. The ends lost 8 bases at V and 4 bases at J; junction bases unmatched: 5. The germline CDR1 and CDR2 sequences are MNHEY and SMNVEV (reference sequence). This CDR3 comprises 13 residues. CDR3 in amino acids: CASGHRGLTEAFF. CDR3 nucleotides: TGTGCCAGCGGACACAGGGGGCTCACTGAAGCTTTCTTT.

V is TRBV7-9 and J is TRBJ1-2; 9 nucleotides match TRBD1. J gave up 6 bases and V 3 bases, and 5 bases lay outside the gene matches. The CDR3 runs to 14 residues. Germline assignment: CDR1 SEHNR and CDR2 FQNEAQ (reference sequence). The CDR3 region has the DNA TGTGCCAGCAGCTTTAGAGACAGGGGGGATGGCTACACCTTC. It is translated as CASSFRDRGDGYTF.

This clonotype has a count of ten or more. This chain links TRBV24-1 with TRBJ2-1; TRBD1 matches 10 bases. The V gene end was trimmed by 2 bases and the J gene end by 2 bases; junction bases not matched to a gene: 2. This CDR3 has 16 amino acids. Germline CDR1 is KGHDR and CDR2 is SFDVKD. CDR3 bases: TGTGCCACCAGTGATTACGGACAGGGGGCCTACAATGAGCAGTTCTTC. It codes for CATSDYGQGAYNEQFF.

CDR3 coding DNA: TGCAGTGCTCCAGAAGGTCGGGGGGGCGGTGATACGCAGTATTTT. Its protein is CSAPEGRGGGDTQYF. The V and J genes are TRBV20-1 and TRBJ2-3; 8 bases are a match to TRBD2. This CDR3 region has 15 residues. V lost 5 bases, J lost 6 bases, and 13 bases stayed unmatched. Germline-derived CDR1 and CDR2 are DFQATT and SNEGSKA (reference sequence).

This clonotype appeared a few times. The chain has TRBV7-9 and TRBJ2-1; D uncertain. The CDR3 contains 13 residues. The ends were cut back, 1 base at V and 6 bases at J, with 7 bases in the middle. Looked up from germline, CDR1 is SEHNR and CDR2 is FQNEAQ (reference sequence). Here the CDR3 reads CASSLVKSNEQFF. In DNA form, the CDR3 reads TGTGCCAGCAGCTTAGTGAAGAGCAATGAGCAGTTCTTC.

Many counts were recorded for this clonotype. The chain is built from TRBV15 and TRBJ2-1; D unclear. The CDR3 covers 15 residues. Trimming stripped 0 bases from V and 1 base from J, with 7 bases between. Looked up from germline, CDR1 is LNHNV and CDR2 is YYDKDF (reference sequence). The CDR3 sequence is CATSRDVRSYNEQFF. The DNA for the CDR3 is TGTGCCACCAGCAGAGATGTGCGGTCCTACAATGAGCAGTTCTTC.

This clonotype was seen more than once but under ten times. This sequence joins TRBV6-2 or TRBV6-3 and TRBJ2-7; D gene uncertain. Trimming took 6 bases from V and 3 from J, leaving 9 bases between them. The germline CDR1 and CDR2 sequences are MNHEY and SVGEGT. The CDR3 runs 12 residues. Here the CDR3 DNA reads TGTGCCAGCAGAGAAGTAAACTACGAGCAGTACTTC. Translated, it gives CASREVNYEQYF.

V usage is TRBV3-1 and J usage is TRBJ2-1; tentative D call: TRBD2 (5 bases). The CDR3 covers 16 residues. V dropped 4 bases and J dropped 2 bases, with 15 bases sitting between them. Germline V gene data show CDR1 as LGHDT and CDR2 as YNNKEL (reference sequence). CDR3 nucleotides: TGTGCCAGCAGCCTAAGAGGGCAGGTAGCCTACAATGAGCAGTTCTTC. Translated, it gives CASSLRGQVAYNEQFF.

The gene calls are TRBV12-3 or TRBV12-4 and TRBJ2-1, with TRBD2 matching 13 bases. The CDR3 runs 16 residues. V was pared by 5 bases and J by 5 bases, with 6 bases of the junction left unmatched. The CDR3 sequence is CASSPRTSGGNNEQFF. The CDR3 coding sequence is TGTGCCAGCAGTCCGAGGACTAGCGGGGGTAACAATGAGCAGTTCTTC.